Listed here are 28 T cell receptor beta chains from one sample, sequenced in a study of blood T cell repertoires in COVID-19 (TCRdb year 2020). The library came from the immunoSEQ multiplex PCR assay. Imported from immuneACCESS, the table was reduced by TCRdb to in-frame sequences with V and J called. These copies leave out some clones; in studies compared against another copy, an unresolved V gene accounts for under half, and the cause of the remainder is not known. In all, the sample holds 250,000 to 400,000 clones, and more than 70% of those were seen once. Roughly 1.7% of the sample is in the top ten clones. Sequenced: peripheral blood. These receptors came from a woman aged 25-40 years with COVID-19, enrolled during active disease.

The J gene is TRBJ1-2, the V gene TRBV4-1; 10 bases map to TRBD1. Germline CDR1 MGHRA, CDR2 YSYEKL. J gave up 7 bases and V 1 base, and 3 bases lay outside the gene matches. This CDR3 spans 14 amino acids. The CDR3: CASSQGDRGLGYTF. The CDR3 DNA reads TGCGCCAGCAGCCAAGGCGACAGGGGGCTTGGCTACACCTTC.

V usage is TRBV19 and J usage is TRBJ1-1; 8 bases map to TRBD1. The CDR3 is 14 residues long. V was clipped by 1 base and J by 5 bases; unmatched bases: 3. Germline assignment: CDR1 LNHDA and CDR2 SQIVND (reference sequence). The CDR3 loop reads CASSIGTGLTEAFF. CDR3 DNA: TGTGCCAGTAGTATAGGGACAGGGTTAACTGAAGCTTTCTTT.

The chain carries TRBV15 and TRBJ1-2, with TRBD1 as a possible D gene (6 bases). This CDR3 contains 15 residues. Trimming took 3 bases from V and 6 from J, leaving 17 bases between them. The V gene's germline CDR1 is LNHNV and CDR2 YYDKDF (reference sequence). CDR3 sequence reads: CATSRSDSLMDGYTF. CDR3 coding DNA: TGTGCCACCAGCAGGTCGGACAGTTTGATGGATGGCTACACCTTC.

The chain has TRBV4-1 and TRBJ1-1; 9 bases align to TRBD1. CDR1 and CDR2 from the germline V gene are MGHRA and YSYEKL. The CDR3 is 15 residues long. V gave up 5 bases and J gave up 2 bases; unmatched junction bases: 6. CDR3 residues: CASSVRTGVNTEAFF. Here the CDR3 DNA reads TGCGCCAGCAGCGTCCGGACAGGGGTCAACACTGAAGCTTTCTTT.

The chain has TRBV6-5 and TRBJ2-5; no reliable D call. Trimming took 6 bases from V and 5 from J, leaving 10 bases between them. CDR3 length: 12 amino acids. The germline V gene encodes CDR1 MNHEY and CDR2 SVGAGI. The chain's CDR3 is CASSATRETQYF. The CDR3 nucleotides are TGTGCCAGCAGCGCCACACGTGAGACCCAGTACTTC.

This clone was picked up one time. V is TRBV27 and J is TRBJ2-1, with TRBD1 matching 7 bases. Germline V lookup: CDR1 MNHEY, CDR2 SMNVEV (reference sequence). This CDR3 contains 15 residues. J was trimmed by 6 bases and V by 6 bases; bases with no gene match: 11. The DNA for the CDR3 is TGTGCCAGCAGCAACCCCGGGACAGCAAGCAATGAGCAGTTCTTC. It codes for CASSNPGTASNEQFF.

This clone showed up just a few times. This sequence joins TRBV29-1 and TRBJ1-2; D is possibly TRBD1 (5 bases). The CDR3 totals 13 residues. Trimming pared 7 bases from V and 5 bases from J, leaving 17 bases between. CDR1 SQVTM and CDR2 ANQGSEA come from the germline V gene. Here the CDR3 DNA reads TGCAGCGCCGGAGGCGGGGGGTTTTATGGCTACACCTTC. The encoded protein is CSAGGGGFYGYTF.

The CDR3 loop is CASSRNRGGYGYTF. In DNA, the CDR3 is TGCGCCAGCAGCCGCAACAGGGGTGGCTATGGCTACACCTTC. The rearrangement joins TRBV4-3 to TRBJ1-2, with 7 bases matching TRBD1. V lost 4 bases to trimming and J lost 4 bases; unmatched junction nucleotides: 6. CDR3 length: 14 amino acids. In germline, CDR1 is LGHNA, CDR2 YSLEER.

The rearrangement joins TRBV27 to TRBJ2-3; 10 nucleotides match TRBD2. V gave up 3 bases and J gave up 6 bases; unmatched junction bases: 9. Looked up from germline, CDR1 is MNHEY and CDR2 is SMNVEV (reference sequence). The length of the CDR3 is 16 residues. The CDR3 sequence is CASSLSLAGASDTQYF. The CDR3, as DNA: TGTGCCAGCAGTTTGTCGCTAGCGGGGGCATCCGATACGCAGTATTTT.

This chain uses TRBV19 with TRBJ2-7; D possibly corresponds to TRBD2 (7 bases). CDR1 and CDR2 (germline): LNHDA, SQIVND (reference sequence). Deletions cut 6 bases from V and 7 bases from J, with 13 bases between. There are 12 residues in the CDR3. As DNA, the CDR3 is TGTGCCAGTAGGCGGGGGCAGGGGGAGCAGTACTTC. Its protein is CASRRGQGEQYF.

The chain employs TRBV2 and TRBJ1-2; D gene uncertain. Trimming removed 0 bases from V and 4 bases from J, with 6 bases in between. Germline values: CDR1 SNHLY, CDR2 FYNNEI. The CDR3 runs to 13 residues. The CDR3 reads CASSEATSYGYTF. The CDR3 DNA is TGTGCCAGCAGTGAAGCCACAAGCTATGGCTACACCTTC.

This chain links TRBV7-2 with TRBJ1-5; 8 nucleotides agree with TRBD1. Germline loops: CDR1 SGHTA, CDR2 FQGNSA. This CDR3 comprises 14 residues. V lost 5 bases to trimming and J lost 5 bases; unmatched junction nucleotides: 5. For the CDR3, the DNA is TGTGCCAGCAGCCCGCGGACAGGGTATCAGCCCCAGCATTTT. Protein product: CASSPRTGYQPQHF.

This clone turned up a few times. The chain couples TRBV10-3 to TRBJ1-3, with a possible D match to TRBD1 (5 bases). CDR1 is ENHRY, CDR2 SYGVKD, per germline. The V gene lost 10 bases and the J gene lost 0 bases, with 10 bases spanning the gap. The CDR3 contains 13 residues. CDR3 nucleotide sequence: TGTGCCACCCGACAGCCCTCTGGAAACACCATATATTTT. It specifies CATRQPSGNTIYF.

The V gene is TRBV15, the J gene TRBJ2-1, with 12 nucleotides matching TRBD1. V trimming: 2 bases; J trimming: 7 bases; junction bases outside the gene matches: 6. CDR1 is LNHNV and CDR2 is YYDKDF in the germline V gene (reference sequence). CDR3 size: 16 residues. The CDR3 sequence is CATSRTGTGGRNEQFF. The DNA of the CDR3 is TGTGCCACCAGCAGAACCGGGACAGGGGGCAGGAATGAGCAGTTCTTC.

The chain carries TRBV20-1 and TRBJ2-1; the D is unclear. V was trimmed by 0 bases and J by 9 bases, leaving 6 bases between them. CDR1 and CDR2 from the germline V gene are DFQATT and SNEGSKA (reference sequence). The CDR3 runs 11 residues. CDR3 bases: TGCAGTGCTAGAGACGTCCTTGAGCAGTTCTTC. Protein product: CSARDVLEQFF.

The V gene is TRBV28, the J gene TRBJ2-1, with TRBD2 identical over 9 bases. J lost 5 bases, V lost 8 bases, and 4 bases had no gene match. The CDR3 contains 13 residues. Germline V gene data show CDR1 as MDHEN and CDR2 as SYDVKM. CDR3 amino acids: CASEIAGDNEQFF. The DNA of the CDR3 is TGTGCCAGCGAGATAGCGGGGGACAATGAGCAGTTCTTC.

The chain carries TRBV5-4 and TRBJ2-3; 7 positions agree with TRBD2. V trimming: 0 bases; J trimming: 10 bases; junction bases outside the gene matches: 2. CDR3 size: 12 residues. Germline V gene lookup returns CDR1 SGHNT and CDR2 YYREEE (reference sequence). This chain's CDR3 is CASSLARGAQYF. The CDR3 region has the DNA TGTGCCAGCAGCTTGGCACGGGGGGCGCAGTATTTT.

This clone was detected a few times. The chain couples TRBV7-9 to TRBJ1-5; perhaps TRBD1 as D (6 bases). Looked up from germline, CDR1 is SEHNR and CDR2 is FQNEAQ (reference sequence). V was shortened by 5 bases and J by 3 bases, with 11 bases between the two germline ends. The length of the CDR3 is 14 residues. Here the CDR3 reads CASSTTGLNQPQHF. DNA for the CDR3: TGTGCCAGCAGCACGACAGGCCTCAATCAGCCCCAGCATTTT.

The J gene is TRBJ1-2, the V gene TRBV10-3; possible D gene TRBD1, 6 bases. Trimming stripped 3 bases from V and 4 bases from J, with 12 bases between. Per the germline V gene, CDR1 is ENHRY and CDR2 is SYGVKD. The CDR3 is made up of 14 amino acids. CDR3 sequence (DNA): TGTGCCATCAGTGAACAGGGTTATGGCTATGGCTACACCTTC. Translation: CAISEQGYGYGYTF.

V is TRBV10-2 and J is TRBJ2-4, with 7 positions matching TRBD1. Germline assignment: CDR1 WSHSY and CDR2 SAAADI. With 3 bases clipped from V and 2 bases from J, the junction kept 7 bases outside the gene matches. This CDR3 is built from 16 residues. The CDR3 protein is CASSDWDRLTKNIQYF. The CDR3 DNA follows: TGCGCCAGCAGTGACTGGGACAGATTAACCAAAAACATTCAGTACTTC.

The CDR3 spells CASTMVGGTGELFF. The CDR3 nucleotides read TGTGCCAGCACCATGGTGGGAGGCACCGGGGAGCTGTTTTTT. J is TRBJ2-2 and V is TRBV13, with a tentative D call TRBD2 (6 bases). V lost 7 bases and J 4 bases, leaving 13 bases between the germline ends. CDR3 length: 14 amino acids. From germline, CDR1 is PRHDT and CDR2 FYEKMQ (reference sequence).

The chain carries TRBV11-2 and TRBJ2-1, with 10 bases lining up with TRBD2. The V segment lost 2 bases and the J segment 8 bases; nucleotides outside the gene matches: 3. The CDR3 consists of 14 residues. Per germline, CDR1 SGHAT and CDR2 FQNNGV. CDR3 sequence: CASSLTSGVDEQFF. In DNA form, the CDR3 reads TGTGCCAGCAGCTTAACTAGCGGGGTGGATGAGCAGTTCTTC.

The rearrangement links TRBV11-2 to TRBJ2-3, with 12 bases fitting TRBD1. The CDR3 is made up of 17 amino acids. V shed 4 bases and J 5 bases; nucleotides not matched to a gene: 10. Germline V gene data show CDR1 as SGHAT and CDR2 as FQNNGV. The CDR3 DNA sequence: TGTGCCAGCAGCTGGACTTTGGGGACAGGGGGCGAAGATACGCAGTATTTT. Its translation is CASSWTLGTGGEDTQYF. The full variable domain, with the rest looked up from reference TRBV11-2 and TRBJ2-3, is EAGVAQSPRYKIIEKRQSVAFWCNPISGHATLYWYQQILGQGPKLLIQFQNNGVVDDSQLPKDRFSAERLKGVDSTLKIQPAKLEDSAVYLCASSWTLGTGGEDTQYFGPGTRLTVL.

This clone occurred once. The V gene is TRBV6-6, the J gene TRBJ2-3, with 7 bases lining up with TRBD2. The CDR3 is 16 amino acids. J lost 2 bases, V lost 6 bases, and 11 bases had no gene match. Looked up from germline, CDR1 is MNHNY and CDR2 is SVGAGI (reference sequence). The CDR3 DNA follows: TGTGCCAGCAGCCCGGGGGAGGGGTCCCCCACAGATACGCAGTATTTT. It encodes CASSPGEGSPTDTQYF.

This clone was picked up one time. This chain joins TRBV5-1 and TRBJ2-1, with a possible D match to TRBD2 (6 bases). CDR3 size: 17 residues. V lost 2 bases and J 6 bases, leaving 21 bases between the germline ends. From germline, CDR1 is SGHRS and CDR2 YFSETQ. As DNA, the CDR3 is TGCGCCAGCAGCTTCCTGACTGTGGCGGGGAATTCCAATGAGCAGTTCTTC. Its translation is CASSFLTVAGNSNEQFF. Full variable domain (remainder filled in from reference TRBV5-1 and TRBJ2-1): KAGVTQTPRYLIKTRGQQVTLSCSPISGHRSVSWYQQTPGQGLQFLFEYFSETQRNKGNFPGRFSGRQFSNSRSEMNVSTLELGDSALYLCASSFLTVAGNSNEQFFGPGTRLTVL.

A remark on this clone: The sample holds other DNA sequences that translate to the same CDR3. The chain combines TRBV3-1 (or the pseudogene TRBV3-2) with TRBJ1-5; D gene ambiguous. V was cut by 0 bases and J by 6 bases, with 6 bases left in between. The CDR3 length is 13 residues. Germline lookup yields CDR1 LGHDT and CDR2 YNNKEL (reference sequence). In DNA form, the CDR3 reads TGTGCCAGCAGCCAAGATCGAGGTCAGCCCCAGCATTTT. The encoded protein is CASSQDRGQPQHF.

V and J are TRBV7-6 and TRBJ1-1; 8 bases agree with TRBD1. Unmatched junction bases numbered 15, after V lost 6 bases and J lost 3 bases. Germline lookup yields CDR1 SGHVS and CDR2 FNYEAQ. The CDR3 loop spans 17 amino acids. The CDR3 sequence: CASRGYGQGALDTEAFF. CDR3 nucleotides: TGTGCCAGCAGGGGGTATGGGCAGGGGGCGCTGGACACTGAAGCTTTCTTT.

This clone has a single count. The V and J genes are TRBV2 and TRBJ2-3, with D uncertain. CDR3 length: 13 amino acids. V lost 4 bases, J lost 1 base, and 6 bases lay in between. Germline assignment: CDR1 SNHLY and CDR2 FYNNEI. The CDR3 loop is CASSARGTDTQYF. CDR3 DNA sequence: TGTGCCAGCAGTGCCCGGGGCACAGATACGCAGTATTTT.